The sequence of this T cell receptor (beta chain) was determined in a study of shared clonotypes between healthy human individuals. This clone was recorded once. Produced via immunoSEQ multiplex PCR; TCRdb's table is partial and in-frame only. This sample has 550,000 to 750,000 clones, with roughly 95% found just once. The CDR3 has 14 amino acids. Germline V CDR1 and CDR2: MDHEN, SYDVKM. The ends were cut back, 5 bases at V and 2 bases at J, with 13 bases in the middle. Only CD45RO-negative cells positively selected for CCR7 counted as naive CD8 cells, so terminally differentiated effector memory CD45RA+ cells were excluded.

The chain uses TRBV28 and TRBJ2-7, with D maybe TRBD1 (6 bases). This sequence originates from a young woman in good health. Sequenced: naive CD8+ T cells sorted from blood. The CDR3 sequence: CASSVGRGAYEQYF. In DNA, the CDR3 is TGTGCCAGCAGTGTTGGCAGGGGAGCCTACGAGCAGTACTTC.